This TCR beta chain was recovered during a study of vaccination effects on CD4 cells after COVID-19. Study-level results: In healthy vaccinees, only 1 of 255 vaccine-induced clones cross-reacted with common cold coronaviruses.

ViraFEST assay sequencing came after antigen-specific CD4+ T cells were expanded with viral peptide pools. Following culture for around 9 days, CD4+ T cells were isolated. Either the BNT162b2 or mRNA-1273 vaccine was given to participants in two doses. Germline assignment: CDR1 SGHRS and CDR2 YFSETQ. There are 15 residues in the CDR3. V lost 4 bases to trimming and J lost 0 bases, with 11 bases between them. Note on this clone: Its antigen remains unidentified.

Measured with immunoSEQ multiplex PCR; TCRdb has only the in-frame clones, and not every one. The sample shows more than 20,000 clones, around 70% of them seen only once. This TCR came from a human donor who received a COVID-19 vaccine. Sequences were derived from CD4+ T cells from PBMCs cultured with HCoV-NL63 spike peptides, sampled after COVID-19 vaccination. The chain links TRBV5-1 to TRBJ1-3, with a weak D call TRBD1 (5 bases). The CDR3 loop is CASSLAGVSGNTIYF. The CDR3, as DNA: TGCGCCAGCAGCCTTGCGGGGGTCTCTGGAAACACCATATATTTT. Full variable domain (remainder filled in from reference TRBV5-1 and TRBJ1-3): KAGVTQTPRYLIKTRGQQVTLSCSPISGHRSVSWYQQTPGQGLQFLFEYFSETQRNKGNFPGRFSGRQFSNSRSEMNVSTLELGDSALYLCASSLAGVSGNTIYFGEGSWLTVV.